The rows below give T cell receptor beta chains drawn from one sample of a study of regulatory T cells in long-lasting Graves disease. Via MiXCR, TCRdb re-called the reads, giving one row per CDR3 protein. Of around 1,100 distinct CDR3 sequences listed, approximately 81% are singletons. Sample: peripheral blood mononuclear cells (PBMCs), taken with antithyroid drug treatment, in newly diagnosed or persistent Graves disease (not recorded which). The receptors shown here come from a woman aged 40 to 65 with Graves disease. The CDR3 runs from the conserved cysteine through the conserved F or W. The order of the fields is D gene, clone size, J gene, V gene, CDR3 protein, CDR3 DNA. D genes are given only for firm matches. Expanded clones get a size class; other rows say once, few or many, or leave the size out.

D: NA
size: NA
J: TRBJ1-2
V: TRBV4-1
CDR3: CASSPPNRRAF
DNA: TGCGCCAGCAGCCCCCCCAACAGGAGGGCCTTC

D: NA
size: NA
J: TRBJ1-4
V: TRBV12-3/TRBV12-4
CDR3: CASSQTLGGFNEKLFF
DNA: TGTGCCAGCAGCCAAACTTTAGGGGGTTTTAATGAAAAACTGTTTTTT

D: NA
size: NA
J: TRBJ1-3
V: TRBV23-1
CDR3: CASSRYGWTGNTIYF
DNA: TGCGCCAGCAGTCGATATGGCTGGACTGGAAACACCATATATTTT

D: NA
size: few
J: TRBJ1-2
V: TRBV6-6
CDR3: CASSSGPGNYGYTF
DNA: TGTGCCAGCAGTTCGGGACCGGGAAACTATGGCTACACCTTC

D: NA
size: NA
J: TRBJ2-5
V: TRBV20-1
CDR3: CSADERAVQETQYF
DNA: TGCAGTGCGGATGAGAGAGCAGTCCAAGAGACCCAGTACTTC

D: NA
size: NA
J: TRBJ2-7
V: TRBV27
CDR3: CASSPDRYEQYF
DNA: TGTGCCAGCAGTCCAGACAGATACGAGCAGTACTTC

D: NA
size: NA
J: TRBJ1-5
V: TRBV19
CDR3: CASSPPGTRNQPQHF
DNA: TGTGCCAGTAGCCCCCCCGGGACCCGAAATCAGCCCCAGCATTTT

D: NA
size: NA
J: TRBJ1-6
V: TRBV11-2
CDR3: CASSLFPNSPLHF
DNA: TGTGCCAGCAGCTTATTCCCGAATTCACCCCTCCACTTT

D: NA
size: once
J: TRBJ2-1
V: TRBV18
CDR3: CASSPRVNEQFF
DNA: TGTGCCAGCTCACCAAGGGTTAATGAGCAGTTCTTC

D: TRBD2
size: NA
J: TRBJ2-7
V: TRBV20-1
CDR3: CSAETSGAYEQYF
DNA: TGCAGTGCCGAGACTAGCGGGGCCTACGAGCAGTACTTC

D: NA
size: NA
J: TRBJ2-1
V: TRBV13
CDR3: CASSSERGHEQFF
DNA: TGTGCCAGCAGCTCCGAACGTGGACATGAGCAGTTCTTC

D: NA
size: NA
J: TRBJ2-2
V: TRBV4-1
CDR3: CASSQDEGLGRPELFF
DNA: TGCGCCAGCAGCCAAGATGAGGGTCTAGGACGCCCAGAGCTGTTTTTT